These 25 T cell receptor beta chains were sequenced from one sample in a study of blood T cell repertoires in COVID-19. This table comes from immunoSEQ multiplex PCR, and its TCRdb copy is limited to in-frame clones, with some not included. The sample holds fewer than 250,000 clones; 70% to 90% are singletons and the top ten take approximately 0.66%. Material for sequencing was peripheral blood. These receptors originate from a man in his forties with acute or convalescent COVID-19.

This clone appeared once. V is TRBV5-6 and J is TRBJ2-1; D ambiguous. Trimming removed 3 bases at V and 0 bases at J, with 13 bases between. CDR1 and CDR2 from the germline V gene are SGHDT and YYEEEE. CDR3 length: 16 residues. The DNA for the CDR3 is TGTGCCAGCAGCTATTATAGTAGCATCTCCTACAATGAGCAGTTCTTC. It encodes CASSYYSSISYNEQFF.

The chain has TRBV10-3 and TRBJ1-2; 7 bases map to TRBD1. The V segment lost 0 bases and the J segment 3 bases; nucleotides outside the gene matches: 7. Germline lookup yields CDR1 ENHRY and CDR2 SYGVKD. The CDR3 contains 16 residues. Here the CDR3 reads CAISESIKGADYGYTF. The CDR3 DNA follows: TGTGCCATCAGTGAGTCGATTAAGGGGGCTGACTATGGCTACACCTTC.

The V and J genes are TRBV5-1 and TRBJ2-3; D possibly corresponds to TRBD2 (7 bases). The CDR3 is 16 amino acids. Trimming shortened V by 4 bases and J by 1 base, and 16 bases separated the two germline ends. Germline V gives CDR1 SGHRS, CDR2 YFSETQ. CDR3 DNA sequence: TGCGCCAGCAGCCGACGGGGGGCCGGGGGCACAGATACGCAGTATTTT. Translated, it gives CASSRRGAGGTDTQYF.

The chain uses TRBV7-9 and TRBJ2-7, with 9 positions matching TRBD2. The CDR3 totals 15 residues. The germline V gene encodes CDR1 SEHNR and CDR2 FQNEAQ (reference sequence). The junction had 8 bases not matched to a gene; V was cut back by 6 bases and J by 2 bases. The CDR3 sequence: CASRGSGGGPYEQYF. CDR3 DNA: TGTGCCAGCAGGGGTAGCGGGGGTGGCCCCTACGAGCAGTACTTC.

V gene TRBV3-1 (or the pseudogene TRBV3-2) combines with J gene TRBJ2-1; TRBD2 matches at 9 bases. Trimming took 1 base from V and 9 from J; bases not matched to a gene: 7. The CDR3 has 15 residues. Germline loops: CDR1 LGHDT, CDR2 YNNKEL (reference sequence). The CDR3 DNA follows: TGTGCCAGCAGCCAAGCGCCTAGCGGGATGAGTGAGCAGTTCTTC. Protein sequence: CASSQAPSGMSEQFF.

The genes are TRBV19 and TRBJ1-5; D possibly corresponds to TRBD1 (5 bases). CDR1 and CDR2 from the germline V gene are LNHDA and SQIVND (reference sequence). The V and J ends lost 3 bases and 8 bases respectively, with 11 bases between them. The CDR3 extends over 13 amino acids. For the CDR3, the DNA is TGTGCCAGTAGTATCACCACAGGAGAGCCCCAGCATTTT. It is translated as CASSITTGEPQHF.

This clone turned up a few times. The chain combines TRBV19 with TRBJ1-2; D remains unclear. Germline V gene lookup returns CDR1 LNHDA and CDR2 SQIVND (reference sequence). The CDR3 has 14 amino acids. V lost 3 bases to trimming and J lost 4 bases, with 12 bases between them. CDR3 residues: CASSMSRGPYGYTF. CDR3 nucleotides: TGTGCCAGTAGTATGAGTCGGGGTCCCTATGGCTACACCTTC.

The chain combines TRBV5-1 with TRBJ2-2; 10 positions match TRBD2. In germline, CDR1 is SGHRS, CDR2 YFSETQ. Trimming removed 2 bases from V and 4 bases from J; junction bases left unmatched: 5. This CDR3 comprises 16 residues. CDR3 residues: CASSLIQRGGTGELFF. The CDR3 DNA reads TGCGCCAGCAGCTTAATTCAGCGGGGGGGCACCGGGGAGCTGTTTTTT.

This sequence joins TRBV6-1 and TRBJ2-1, with 10 bases lining up with TRBD1. The CDR3 has 18 amino acids. V lost 4 bases, J lost 0 bases, and 9 bases stayed unmatched. Germline assignment: CDR1 MNHNS and CDR2 SASEGT. For the CDR3, the DNA is TGTGCCAGCAGTGTAAGGACAGGGGGATTTAGCTCCTACAATGAGCAGTTCTTC. Its protein is CASSVRTGGFSSYNEQFF.

This chain uses TRBV11-3 with TRBJ2-1; 7 bases are a match to TRBD2. Germline trimming cut 4 bases from V and 0 bases from J; bases unmatched to any gene: 3. The CDR3 covers 15 residues. The germline V gene has CDR1 SGHNT and CDR2 YENEEA. Here the CDR3 reads CASSSGLISYNEQFF. In DNA, the CDR3 is TGTGCCAGCAGCTCGGGACTAATCTCCTACAATGAGCAGTTCTTC.

The rearrangement joins TRBV5-4 to TRBJ2-7, with a possible D match to TRBD2 (7 bases). The CDR3 has 15 residues. CDR1 and CDR2 (germline): SGHNT, YYREEE (reference sequence). With 4 bases removed from V and 3 bases from J, the gap between germline ends came to 17 bases. The CDR3 loop reads CASSRGRGAVYEQYF. CDR3 bases: TGTGCCAGCAGCCGGGGCCGGGGGGCGGTCTACGAGCAGTACTTC.

V is TRBV18 and J is TRBJ2-3; 7 bases agree with TRBD1. Germline CDR1 and CDR2: KGHSH and LQKENI. The ends lost 3 bases at V and 4 bases at J; junction bases unmatched: 10. CDR3 length equals 16 residues. The CDR3 DNA follows: TGTGCCAGCTCACCCGACCGGCAGGGGGTGTCAGATACGCAGTATTTT. It encodes CASSPDRQGVSDTQYF.

This clone has only one observation. The chain employs TRBV6-4 and TRBJ2-5, with 7 bases identical to TRBD1. The CDR3 runs 14 residues. Germline V gene data show CDR1 as MRHNA and CDR2 as SNTAGT. V lost 7 bases and J lost 5; bases outside the gene matches: 10. Here the CDR3 reads CASKDRVWGETQYF. CDR3 nucleotide sequence: TGTGCCAGCAAAGACAGGGTTTGGGGGGAGACCCAGTACTTC.

The V call is TRBV29-1, the J call TRBJ1-1, with no clear D. Germline V gene lookup returns CDR1 SQVTM and CDR2 ANQGSEA. CDR3 length: 13 amino acids. V was trimmed by 3 bases and J by 1 base, leaving 9 bases between them. The CDR3 protein is CSVDGNWNTEAFF. CDR3 bases: TGCAGCGTTGACGGGAATTGGAACACTGAAGCTTTCTTT.

The chain recombines TRBV6-4 with TRBJ2-7, with D possibly matching TRBD1 (5 bases). Trimming removed 4 bases at V and 2 bases at J, with 24 bases between. Germline CDR1 reads MRHNA; CDR2 reads SNTAGT. The CDR3 sequence is 18 residues long. CDR3 residues: CASSGSFVHTGSTYEQYF. The CDR3 DNA sequence: TGTGCCAGCAGTGGTAGCTTCGTCCACACAGGTTCAACCTACGAGCAGTACTTC.

The rearrangement uses TRBV18 and TRBJ1-6; D gene uncertain. Germline V gene sequence: CDR1 KGHSH, CDR2 LQKENI. CDR3 length equals 12 residues. V was cut by 6 bases and J by 10 bases, with 10 bases left in between. CDR3 protein: CASSSDESPLHF. The CDR3 region has the DNA TGTGCCAGCTCCTCCGATGAGTCACCCCTCCACTTT.

This clone was detected only once. The CDR3 nucleotides are TGTGCCAGCAGCTTCATGAGTAGTAGCGAAAATGAGCAGTTCTTC. Amino acids: CASSFMSSSENEQFF. The rearrangement links TRBV5-4 to TRBJ2-1; D possibly corresponds to TRBD2 (5 bases). Germline CDR1 reads SGHNT; CDR2 reads YYREEE (reference sequence). This CDR3 is 15 amino acids long. V was pared by 2 bases and J by 7 bases, with 16 bases between.

V usage is TRBV24-1 and J usage is TRBJ2-1; tentative D call: TRBD2 (5 bases). The CDR3 contains 16 residues. Germline V gene sequence: CDR1 KGHDR, CDR2 SFDVKD. V gave up 4 bases and J gave up 0 bases, with 12 bases separating them. CDR3 sequence (DNA): TGTGCCACCAGTGACCAAACTAGTCACTCCTACAATGAGCAGTTCTTC. Amino acid sequence: CATSDQTSHSYNEQFF.

This chain connects TRBV11-2 to TRBJ1-2, with D unclear. CDR1 and CDR2 (germline): SGHAT, FQNNGV. The CDR3 totals 12 residues. Between the trimmed V and J ends, which lost 1 base and 14 bases, there was a span of 14 bases. CDR3 sequence: CASSLGNPGKTF. CDR3 in DNA: TGTGCCAGCAGCTTAGGCAACCCCGGGAAAACCTTC.

The chain recombines TRBV19 with TRBJ2-7, with a tentative D call TRBD1 (6 bases). The CDR3 extends over 15 amino acids. The germline V and J ends were trimmed by 0 bases and 3 bases, with 12 bases remaining between them. The germline CDR1 and CDR2 sequences are LNHDA and SQIVND (reference sequence). In DNA, the CDR3 is TGTGCCAGTAGTATAGAGGGGGCAGGAGTCTACGAGCAGTACTTC. Protein product: CASSIEGAGVYEQYF.

This clone appeared a few times. The V call is TRBV2, the J call TRBJ1-4, with TRBD1 matching 11 bases. CDR1 is SNHLY and CDR2 is FYNNEI in the germline V gene. The CDR3 length is 15 residues. The junction had 4 bases not matched to a gene; V was cut back by 2 bases and J by 8 bases. The CDR3 loop reads CASSERTGGREKLFF. CDR3 DNA: TGTGCCAGCAGTGAACGGACAGGGGGCCGGGAAAAACTGTTTTTT.

V is TRBV30 and J is TRBJ1-5, with TRBD1 as a possible D gene (6 bases). In germline, CDR1 is GTSNPN, CDR2 SVGIG (reference sequence). Trimming removed 5 bases at V and 1 base at J, with 9 bases between. The CDR3 sequence is 13 residues long. The CDR3 protein is CAWGTGSNQPQHF. In DNA form, the CDR3 reads TGTGCCTGGGGTACAGGGAGCAATCAGCCCCAGCATTTT.

This clone was recorded once. The chain has TRBV9 and TRBJ1-1; the D is unclear. The CDR3 totals 14 residues. V was cut by 0 bases and J by 6 bases, with 12 bases left in between. The germline V gene encodes CDR1 SGDLS and CDR2 YYNGEE. For the CDR3, the DNA is TGTGCCAGCAGCGTAGCTAATTCCCCTTCTGAAGCTTTCTTT. Protein: CASSVANSPSEAFF.

The rearrangement links TRBV29-1 to TRBJ1-1; D call uncertain. Trimming stripped 7 bases from V and 2 bases from J, with 11 bases between. Germline CDR1 reads SQVTM; CDR2 reads ANQGSEA. The CDR3 sequence is 12 residues long. CDR3 nucleotide sequence: TGCAGCGCTCCGGGATCTAACACTGAAGCTTTCTTT. Translated: CSAPGSNTEAFF.

The V and J genes are TRBV18 and TRBJ2-7, with 11 bases that match TRBD2. Losses at the gene ends were 1 base for V and 6 bases for J; bases not matched to a gene: 8. Germline loops: CDR1 KGHSH, CDR2 LQKENI. This CDR3 comprises 16 residues. The CDR3: CASSPLSGRALGEQYF. The CDR3 nucleotides are TGTGCCAGCTCACCACTTAGCGGGAGGGCCCTCGGCGAGCAGTACTTC.